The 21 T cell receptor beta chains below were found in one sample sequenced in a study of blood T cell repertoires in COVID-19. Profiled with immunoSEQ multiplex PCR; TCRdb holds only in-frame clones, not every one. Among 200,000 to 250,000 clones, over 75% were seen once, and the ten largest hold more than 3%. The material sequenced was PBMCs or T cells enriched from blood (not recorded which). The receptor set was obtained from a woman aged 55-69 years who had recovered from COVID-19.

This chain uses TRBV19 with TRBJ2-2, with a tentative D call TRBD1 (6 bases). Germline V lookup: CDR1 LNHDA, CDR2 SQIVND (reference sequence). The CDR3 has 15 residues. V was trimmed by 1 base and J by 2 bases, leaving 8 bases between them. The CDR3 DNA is TGTGCCAGTAGTATAGCCAGGGGTAACACCGGGGAGCTGTTTTTT. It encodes CASSIARGNTGELFF.

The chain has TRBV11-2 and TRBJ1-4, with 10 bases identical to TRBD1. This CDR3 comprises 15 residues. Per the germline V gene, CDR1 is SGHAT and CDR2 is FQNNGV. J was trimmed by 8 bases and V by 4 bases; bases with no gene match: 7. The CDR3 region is CASSYDRGRGEKLFF. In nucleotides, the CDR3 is TGTGCCAGCAGCTATGACAGGGGGCGAGGAGAAAAACTGTTTTTT.

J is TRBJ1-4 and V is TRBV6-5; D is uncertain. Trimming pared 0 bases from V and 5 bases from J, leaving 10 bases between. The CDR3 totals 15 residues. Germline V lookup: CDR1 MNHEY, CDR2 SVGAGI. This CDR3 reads CASSYSYQLNEKLFF. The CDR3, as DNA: TGTGCCAGCAGTTACTCATACCAACTCAATGAAAAACTGTTTTTT.

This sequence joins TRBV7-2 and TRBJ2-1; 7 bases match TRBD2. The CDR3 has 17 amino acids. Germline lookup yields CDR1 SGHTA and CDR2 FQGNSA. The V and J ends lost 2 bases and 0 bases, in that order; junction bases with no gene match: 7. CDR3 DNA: TGTGCCAGCAGCTTATTGAGCGGGGTTTACTCCTACAATGAGCAGTTCTTC. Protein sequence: CASSLLSGVYSYNEQFF.

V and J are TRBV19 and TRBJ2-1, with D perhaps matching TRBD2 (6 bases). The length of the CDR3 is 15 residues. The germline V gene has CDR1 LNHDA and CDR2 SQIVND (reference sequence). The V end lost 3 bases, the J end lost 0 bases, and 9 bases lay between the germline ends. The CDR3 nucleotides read TGTGCCAGTAGTATTTCCGGGAGCTCCTACAATGAGCAGTTCTTC. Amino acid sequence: CASSISGSSYNEQFF.

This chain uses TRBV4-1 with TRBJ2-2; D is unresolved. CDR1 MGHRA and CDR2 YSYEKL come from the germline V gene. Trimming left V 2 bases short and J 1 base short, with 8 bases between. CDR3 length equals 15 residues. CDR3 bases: TGCGCCAGCAGCCAAAAGTGGCAGAACACCGGGGAGCTGTTTTTT. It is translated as CASSQKWQNTGELFF.

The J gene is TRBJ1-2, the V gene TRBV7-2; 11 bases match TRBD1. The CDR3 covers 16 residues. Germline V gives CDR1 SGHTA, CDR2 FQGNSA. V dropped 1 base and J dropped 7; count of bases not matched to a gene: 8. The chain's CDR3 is CASSLVWGQGVGGYTF. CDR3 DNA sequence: TGTGCCAGCAGCTTAGTTTGGGGACAGGGGGTTGGTGGCTACACCTTC.

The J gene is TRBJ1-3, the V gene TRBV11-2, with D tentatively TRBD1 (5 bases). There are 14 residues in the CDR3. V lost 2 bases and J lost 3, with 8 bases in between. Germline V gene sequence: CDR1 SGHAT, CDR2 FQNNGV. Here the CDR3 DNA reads TGTGCCAGCAGCTTACAGGGTGGTGGAAACACCATATATTTT. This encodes CASSLQGGGNTIYF.

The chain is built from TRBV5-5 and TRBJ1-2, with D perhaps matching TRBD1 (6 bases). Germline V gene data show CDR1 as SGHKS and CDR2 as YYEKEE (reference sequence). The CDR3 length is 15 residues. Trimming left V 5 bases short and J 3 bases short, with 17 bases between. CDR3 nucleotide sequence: TGTGCCAGCAGTCCACGATACAGGGTGGACTATGGCTACACCTTC. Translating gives CASSPRYRVDYGYTF.

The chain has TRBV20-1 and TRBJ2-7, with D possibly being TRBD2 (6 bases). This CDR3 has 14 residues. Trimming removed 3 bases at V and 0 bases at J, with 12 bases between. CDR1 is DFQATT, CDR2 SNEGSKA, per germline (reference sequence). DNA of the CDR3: TGCAGTGCTAGTTTGGTCGGGAGCTCCTACGAGCAGTACTTC. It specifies CSASLVGSSYEQYF.

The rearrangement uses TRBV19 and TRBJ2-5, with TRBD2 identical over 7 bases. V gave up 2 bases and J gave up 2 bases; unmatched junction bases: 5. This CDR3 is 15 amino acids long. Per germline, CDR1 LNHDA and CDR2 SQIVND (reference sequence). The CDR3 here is CASSIFSGGQETQYF. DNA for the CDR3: TGTGCCAGTAGTATATTTTCCGGGGGGCAAGAGACCCAGTACTTC.

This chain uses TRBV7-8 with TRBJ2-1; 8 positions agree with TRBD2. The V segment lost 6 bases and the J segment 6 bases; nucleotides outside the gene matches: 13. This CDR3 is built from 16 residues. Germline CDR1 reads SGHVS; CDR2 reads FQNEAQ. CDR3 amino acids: CASSLLADPRGNEQFF. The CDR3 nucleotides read TGTGCCAGCAGTCTACTAGCGGACCCTAGGGGCAATGAGCAGTTCTTC.

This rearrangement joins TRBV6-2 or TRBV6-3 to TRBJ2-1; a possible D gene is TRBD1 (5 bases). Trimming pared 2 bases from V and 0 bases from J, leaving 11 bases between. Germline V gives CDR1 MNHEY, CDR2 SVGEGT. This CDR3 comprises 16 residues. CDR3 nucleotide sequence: TGTGCCAGCAGTTACCCACTGGACACCTCCTACAATGAGCAGTTCTTC. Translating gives CASSYPLDTSYNEQFF.

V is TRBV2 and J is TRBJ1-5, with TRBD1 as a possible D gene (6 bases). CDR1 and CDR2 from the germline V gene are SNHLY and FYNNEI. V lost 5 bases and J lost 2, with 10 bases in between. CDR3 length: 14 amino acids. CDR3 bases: TGTGCCAGCAGTACAGGGAATGGCAATCAGCCCCAGCATTTT. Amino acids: CASSTGNGNQPQHF.

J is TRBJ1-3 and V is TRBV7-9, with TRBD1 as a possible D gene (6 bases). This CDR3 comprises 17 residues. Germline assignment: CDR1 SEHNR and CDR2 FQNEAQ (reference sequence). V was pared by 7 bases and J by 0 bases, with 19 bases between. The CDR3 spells CASNQLQGLPSGNTIYF. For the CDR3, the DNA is TGTGCCAGCAACCAACTCCAGGGGTTACCCTCTGGAAACACCATATATTTT.

CDR3 coding DNA: TGTGCCAGCAGCTCTGTTCCTTATCAGCCCCAGCATTTT. Protein sequence: CASSSVPYQPQHF. The chain couples TRBV5-8 to TRBJ1-5; D unresolved. The CDR3 extends over 13 amino acids. V was clipped by 3 bases and J by 5 bases, with 9 bases between them. Germline loops: CDR1 SGHTS, CDR2 YDEGEE. The complete variable domain, with remaining parts taken from reference TRBV5-8 and TRBJ1-5, reads EAGVTQSPTHLIKTRGQQATLRCSPISGHTSVYWYQQALGLGLQFLLWYDEGEERNRGNFPPRFSGRQFPNYSSELNVNALELEDSALYLCASSSVPYQPQHFGDGTRLSIL.

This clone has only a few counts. In nucleotides, the CDR3 is TGTGCCAGCAGTCCTCCGGCAGGGCGGGGCACTGAAGCTTTCTTT. Protein sequence: CASSPPAGRGTEAFF. V is TRBV6-5 and J is TRBJ1-1, with D perhaps TRBD1 (5 bases). Germline CDR1 MNHEY, CDR2 SVGAGI. The CDR3 runs to 15 residues. V was shortened by 5 bases and J by 4 bases, with 17 bases between the two germline ends.

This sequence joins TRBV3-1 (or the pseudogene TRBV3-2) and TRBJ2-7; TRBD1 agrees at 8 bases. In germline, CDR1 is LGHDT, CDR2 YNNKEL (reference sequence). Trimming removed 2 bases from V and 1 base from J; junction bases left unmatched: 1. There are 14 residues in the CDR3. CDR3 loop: CASSQNRGSYEQYF. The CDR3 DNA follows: TGTGCCAGCAGCCAAAACAGGGGGTCCTACGAGCAGTACTTC.

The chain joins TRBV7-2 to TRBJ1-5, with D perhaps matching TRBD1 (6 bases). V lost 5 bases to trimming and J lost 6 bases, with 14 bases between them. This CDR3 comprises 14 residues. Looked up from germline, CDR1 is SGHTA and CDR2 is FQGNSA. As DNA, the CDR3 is TGTGCCAGCAGCCCCCCAGGGGCTTTTCAGCCCCAGCATTTT. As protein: CASSPPGAFQPQHF.

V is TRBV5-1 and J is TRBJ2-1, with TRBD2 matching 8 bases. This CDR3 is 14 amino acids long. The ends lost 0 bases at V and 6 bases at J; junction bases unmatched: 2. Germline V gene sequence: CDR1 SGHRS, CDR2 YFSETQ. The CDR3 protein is CASSLATSGNEQFF. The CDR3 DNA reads TGCGCCAGCAGCTTGGCTACTAGCGGCAATGAGCAGTTCTTC.

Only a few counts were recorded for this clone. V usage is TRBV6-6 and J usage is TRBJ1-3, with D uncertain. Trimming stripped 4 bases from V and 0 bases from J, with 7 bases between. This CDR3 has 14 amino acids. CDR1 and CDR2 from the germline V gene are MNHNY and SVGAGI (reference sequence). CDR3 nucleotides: TGTGCCAGCAGTTCCCAGGACTCTGGAAACACCATATATTTT. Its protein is CASSSQDSGNTIYF.